This TCR beta chain came from a study of response to subunit inactivated influenza vaccine (dated by TCRdb to 2017 to 2018). As for the study more broadly: To follow how T cells responded to a trivalent subunit inactivated influenza vaccine, the researchers relied on deep quantitative profiling of the T cell receptor repertoire. The investigation overall reported the following: According to the authors, only a limited number of new T cells may be recruited by each seasonal influenza vaccination.

The CDR3 spans 14 residues, from the cysteine through the phenylalanine. The sequence is cut down to CDR3 DNA, 42 bases in frame from base 1. At the junction V is shortened by 4 bases and J by 8 bases, with 17 bases in between. CDR1 and CDR2, looked up from the germline V gene, are SQVTM and ANQGSEA. This clonotype appeared a few times. Its binding antigen is unknown. Qualities for individual bases were not recorded, and no much larger clone is one base off. The method behind the library was RT-PCR. TCRdb shows the sequencer as Illumina HiSeq 2500. Starting from the raw public reads, TCRdb applied fastp trimming at Q25, assembled clones with MiXCR and retained in-frame beta chains. Duplicate CDR3 protein sequences are folded into a single record with the most common DNA and genes. This sample has some 520,000 distinct CDR3 sequences in its table, and 15% to 20% of those were observed once. About 3% of the sample belongs to the ten largest clones.

This sequence was found in a man between 50 and 69 years old who received an inactivated influenza vaccine. Donor details come from another sample of the same person, matched by shared clones. This sample comprised CD4+ T cells sorted from PBMCs, obtained about 24 months after vaccination. The V and J genes are TRBV29-1 and TRBJ2-2; the D region possibly corresponds to TRBD2 (7 bases align). At the DNA level, the sequence is TGCAGCGTTGGGGAGGGGGGGGCCCATGGGGAGCTGTTTTTT. The resulting protein is CSVGEGGAHGELFF.